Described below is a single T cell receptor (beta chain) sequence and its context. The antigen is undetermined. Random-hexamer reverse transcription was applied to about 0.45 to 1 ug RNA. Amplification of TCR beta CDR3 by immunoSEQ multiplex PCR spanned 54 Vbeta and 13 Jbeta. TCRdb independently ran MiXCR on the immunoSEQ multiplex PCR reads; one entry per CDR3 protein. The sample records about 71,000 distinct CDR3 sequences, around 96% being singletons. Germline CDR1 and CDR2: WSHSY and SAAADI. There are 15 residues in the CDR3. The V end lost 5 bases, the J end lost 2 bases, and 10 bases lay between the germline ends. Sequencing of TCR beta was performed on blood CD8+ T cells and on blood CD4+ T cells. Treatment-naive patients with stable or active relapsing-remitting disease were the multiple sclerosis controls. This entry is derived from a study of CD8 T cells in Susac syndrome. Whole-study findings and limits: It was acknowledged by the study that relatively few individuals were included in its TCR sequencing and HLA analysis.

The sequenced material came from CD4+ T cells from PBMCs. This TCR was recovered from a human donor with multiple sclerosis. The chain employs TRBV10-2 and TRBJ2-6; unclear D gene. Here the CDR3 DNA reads TGCGCCAGCAGTCCCGGTTATACTGGGGCCAACGTCCTGACTTTC. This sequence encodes CASSPGYTGANVLTF.